A selection of T cell receptor beta chains follows, all from one sample in a study of blood T cell repertoires in COVID-19. The assay was immunoSEQ multiplex PCR, and TCRdb's table has in-frame clones only and misses some. The table has 130,000 or so clones, 80% to 90% seen once. Sequenced sample: peripheral blood. The receptor set was obtained from a woman aged 60-75 years with acute or convalescent COVID-19. Each CDR3 is given with its conserved first and last residue. The D gene is left open where the match is weak. Size values are once, few and many counts, or a class for expanded clones, and some rows have none.

d_gene,v_gene,abundance,j_gene,CDR3aa,CDR3nt
.,TRBV9,.,TRBJ2-7,CASSVDRRGEQYF,TGTGCCAGCAGCGTAGATCGCAGGGGCGAGCAGTACTTC
TRBD1,TRBV30,.,TRBJ1-1,CAWSTDRMNTEAFF,TGTGCCTGGAGTACGGACAGGATGAACACTGAAGCTTTCTTT
TRBD1,TRBV27,.,TRBJ1-2,CASSLRGREGYTF,TGTGCCAGCAGTCTCAGGGGGCGCGAGGGCTACACCTTC
TRBD2,TRBV7-3,.,TRBJ2-1,CASSRAGGNVEQFF,TGTGCCAGCAGTAGAGCGGGGGGCAATGTTGAGCAGTTCTTC
TRBD2,TRBV27,.,TRBJ2-1,CASSLALAGGHEQFF,TGTGCCAGCAGTTTAGCCCTAGCGGGGGGGCATGAGCAGTTCTTC
TRBD1,TRBV28,.,TRBJ1-2,CATTTGFDGYTF,TGTGCCACAACGACAGGGTTCGATGGCTACACCTTC
TRBD2,TRBV27,few,TRBJ2-7,CASSFNQGLAGEEQYF,TGTGCCAGCAGTTTTAACCAGGGACTAGCGGGAGAGGAGCAGTACTTC
.,TRBV7-9,.,TRBJ1-4,CASSSGDNNEKLFF,TGTGCCAGCAGCTCTGGGGACAACAATGAAAAACTGTTTTTT
TRBD2,TRBV10-3,.,TRBJ2-1,CAISNPRDPGGVSYEQFF,TGTGCCATCAGTAATCCCCGGGACCCCGGGGGGGTAAGCTATGAGCAGTTCTTC
TRBD2,TRBV9,once,TRBJ2-3,CASSVAASGGAGTDTQYF,TGTGCCAGCAGCGTAGCGGCTAGCGGGGGGGCCGGCACAGATACGCAGTATTTT
.,TRBV9,.,TRBJ1-1,CASSANDRNTEAFF,TGTGCCAGCAGCGCTAACGACAGAAACACTGAAGCTTTCTTT
.,TRBV7-3,.,TRBJ2-2,CASSLFSGRNTGELFF,TGTGCCAGCAGCTTATTCTCTGGGAGGAACACCGGGGAGCTGTTTTTT
.,TRBV7-2,.,TRBJ1-3,CASSPLPGIAGNTIYF,TGTGCCAGCAGCCCATTACCGGGGATCGCTGGAAACACCATATATTTT
.,TRBV11-2,.,TRBJ2-7,CASSLNDGLTYEQYF,TGTGCCAGCAGCTTAAACGATGGCCTTACCTACGAGCAGTACTTC
TRBD1,TRBV3-1/TRBV3-2,.,TRBJ2-7,CASSQATGNNEQYF,TGTGCCAGCAGCCAAGCGACAGGGAATAACGAGCAGTACTTC
TRBD1,TRBV28,.,TRBJ1-2,CASSRRDSLNYGYTF,TGTGCCAGCAGTCGACGGGACAGTCTTAACTATGGCTACACCTTC
TRBD1,TRBV19,.,TRBJ2-7,CASKQGAQIDEQYF,TGTGCCAGTAAACAGGGGGCGCAGATCGATGAGCAGTACTTC
.,TRBV5-6,.,TRBJ1-2,CASSLVQGSYGYTF,TGTGCCAGCAGCTTGGTCCAGGGCAGCTATGGCTACACCTTC
TRBD2,TRBV3-1/TRBV3-2,.,TRBJ2-3,CASSQAGASGSQYF,TGTGCCAGCAGCCAGGCCGGTGCTAGCGGATCGCAGTATTTT
TRBD1,TRBV6-5,once,TRBJ1-6,CASSYSRQGLSPLHF,TGTGCCAGCAGTTACTCGAGACAGGGACTTTCACCCCTCCACTTT
TRBD1,TRBV3-1/TRBV3-2,few,TRBJ1-2,CASSQQGDRGDGYTF,TGTGCCAGCAGCCAACAAGGGGACAGGGGAGATGGCTACACCTTC
.,TRBV7-9,.,TRBJ2-5,CASSFRGPIQETQYF,TGTGCCAGCAGCTTCCGAGGGCCGATACAAGAGACCCAGTACTTC
.,TRBV4-1,.,TRBJ2-6,CASSQDSPQGPSEANVLTF,TGCGCCAGCAGCCAAGATTCCCCGCAGGGCCCCTCTGAGGCCAACGTCCTGACTTTC
.,TRBV7-9,once,TRBJ1-6,CASSHQEVNSPLHF,TGTGCCAGCAGCCACCAGGAGGTCAATTCACCCCTCCACTTT
TRBD2,TRBV3-1/TRBV3-2,once,TRBJ2-3,CASSQSPYGGATDTQYF,TGTGCCAGCAGCCAGAGCCCCTACGGGGGGGCAACAGATACGCAGTATTTT
TRBD1,TRBV12-3/TRBV12-4,.,TRBJ1-6,CASSLGGGSPLHF,TGTGCCAGCAGTTTAGGAGGGGGCTCACCCCTCCACTTT